One T cell receptor (beta chain) is described in this entry. Its target antigen remains unknown. The sample holds no much larger clone one base away, and base qualities are not on file. Measured from the cysteine to the phenylalanine, the CDR3 is 14 residues long. Only CDR3 DNA is held: 42 bases, read in frame from base 1. The CDR1 and CDR2 encoded by the germline V gene (reference sequence) are SGHKS and YYEKEE. The junction carries 12 bases between V and J, which are trimmed by 7 bases and 4 bases respectively. The sample originates from a study of PD-1 blockade in classical Hodgkin lymphoma (dated by TCRdb to 2020 to 2021). Study-wide context: To define a peripheral blood immune signature of response to PD-1 blockade in classical Hodgkin lymphoma, the study combined TCR beta sequencing with CyTOF.

Study-wide findings and limitations: Baseline TCR diversity was reported as lower in newly diagnosed patients than in healthy donors, and lower still in relapsed/refractory patients. The study was restricted to a single clinical trial cohort, and the causes of repertoire differences, possibly disease activity or prior therapy, were left undefined.

The Qiagen DNeasy kit was used to extract genomic DNA from unsorted PBMCs and from the negatively selected CD4+ and CD8+ fractions. TCR beta CDR3 regions were amplified by immunoSEQ multiplex PCR using primers annealing to V and J segments. A synthetic immune receptor repertoire was used to minimize amplification bias, and any residual bias was removed computationally once sequencing was done. Per the authors' processing: Repertoire diversity was quantified as the Shannon entropy index using custom Python scripts. Unsorted, CD4+ and CD8+ repertoires were examined separately, except in combined analyses, for which CD4+ and CD8+ sequences were merged in silico. TCRdb took this table from immuneACCESS and kept in-frame rearrangements with V and J called. Such tables lack part of the clones; where checked against another copy, unresolved V genes explain under half of the gap, and the rest is unexplained. V, J and clone size derive from that table, while D and trimming were established from the DNA sequence. This sample holds approximately 70,000 clones; over 90% were observed only once. About 2.5% of the sample comes from the top ten.

Interpreted using the paper, the time point label stands for: newly diagnosed, previously untreated cHL patient sample. To serve as a comparison group for the relapsed/refractory trial patients, PBMCs were sequenced from patients with newly diagnosed, previously untreated classical Hodgkin lymphoma. Peripheral blood was collected in 8 mL Vacutainer Cell Preparation Tubes, from which PBMCs were isolated by centrifugation and then cryopreserved. This TCR came from a human donor with classical Hodgkin lymphoma. The sample taken for sequencing was peripheral blood mononuclear cells (PBMCs). The chain is made from TRBV5-5 and TRBJ2-6; TRBD2 is possibly the D segment (6 matching bases). The DNA is TGTGCCAGCCGTCGCGGGGAGGGGGCCAACGTCCTGACTTTC. It codes for CASRRGEGANVLTF.